This T cell receptor (beta chain) is drawn from a study of T cell repertoires in cytomegalovirus infection. To note about this clonotype: Its target is unknown.

TCRdb independently ran MiXCR on the reads; one entry per CDR3 protein. The sample includes about 890,000 distinct CDR3 sequences, approximately 31% seen only once; the top ten take around 15%. CDR3 length: 18 residues. Looked up from germline, CDR1 is MNHEY and CDR2 is SVGEGT. V trimming: 10 bases; J trimming: 8 bases; junction bases outside the gene matches: 21. The chain joins TRBV6-2 or TRBV6-3 to TRBJ2-1; 12 bases are a match to TRBD2. The specimen was cultured CD8+ T cells from PBMCs, collected from culture after CMV antigen stimulation. The sequence derives from a human donor in good health (CMV status not recorded). Some clones in this sample may be carry-over from other donors' samples. The CDR3 region has the DNA TGTGCCACCGGCACTCGGCTAGCGGGGGGGCCTAACCCGTATGAGCAGTTCTTC. Its protein product is CATGTRLAGGPNPYEQFF.